Below are 27 T cell receptor beta chains sequenced from a single sample in a study of blood T cell repertoires in COVID-19. Data came from immunoSEQ multiplex PCR; TCRdb stores just in-frame clones and leaves some out. The data contain 200,000 to 250,000 clones, 90% to 95% of them singletons. Input material: peripheral blood. The receptors were gathered from a man between 60 and 70 years old with COVID-19, enrolled during active disease.

The chain recombines TRBV7-8 with TRBJ2-4; 7 bases fit TRBD1. V dropped 6 bases and J dropped 0; count of bases not matched to a gene: 11. Germline CDR1 reads SGHVS; CDR2 reads FQNEAQ. The CDR3 is 17 residues long. The CDR3 DNA is TGTGCCAGCAGTTTCAACGACAGGGCTCTAGCCAAAAACATTCAGTACTTC. Residues: CASSFNDRALAKNIQYF.

This clone has only a few counts. The chain is built from TRBV11-2 and TRBJ2-3; a possible D gene is TRBD2 (5 bases). CDR1 is SGHAT, CDR2 FQNNGV, per germline. V was clipped by 0 bases and J by 3 bases, with 10 bases between them. The CDR3 extends over 15 amino acids. This CDR3 is CASSLERRSTDTQYF. Here the CDR3 DNA reads TGTGCCAGCAGCTTAGAGAGGAGGAGTACAGATACGCAGTATTTT.

This chain links TRBV27 with TRBJ1-4, with 9 bases lining up with TRBD1. Unmatched junction bases numbered 7, after V lost 6 bases and J lost 8 bases. The CDR3 runs to 14 residues. The germline gives CDR1 MNHEY, CDR2 SMNVEV (reference sequence). CDR3 nucleotides: TGTGCCAGCAGCTCCGGGACAGGGCCCGAAAAACTGTTTTTT. This sequence encodes CASSSGTGPEKLFF. Full variable domain (rest looked up from reference TRBV27 and TRBJ1-4): EAQVTQNPRYLITVTGKKLTVTCSQNMNHEYMSWYRQDPGLGLRQIYYSMNVEVTDKGDVPEGYKVSRKEKRNFPLILESPSPNQTSLYFCASSSGTGPEKLFFGSGTQLSVL.

V usage is TRBV28 and J usage is TRBJ2-1, with 14 nucleotides matching TRBD2. J was trimmed by 3 bases and V by 3 bases; bases with no gene match: 10. CDR3 length: 19 amino acids. Germline V gene data show CDR1 as MDHEN and CDR2 as SYDVKM. The CDR3 region has the DNA TGTGCCAGCAGTTTGTCCGGACTAGCGGGAGGAGGGGTCTACAATGAGCAGTTCTTC. Its translation: CASSLSGLAGGGVYNEQFF.

The CDR3: CASSSVDQRGDTEAFF. CDR3 nucleotide sequence: TGCGCCAGCAGCTCCGTTGACCAGCGGGGAGACACTGAAGCTTTCTTT. The rearrangement joins TRBV5-1 to TRBJ1-1; D unresolved. The CDR3 is made up of 16 amino acids. The V gene's germline CDR1 is SGHRS and CDR2 YFSETQ. Trimming removed 3 bases at V and 3 bases at J, with 18 bases between.

V usage is TRBV19 and J usage is TRBJ1-2, with D uncertain. V shed 7 bases and J shed 0 bases, with 12 bases lying between them. CDR1 is LNHDA and CDR2 is SQIVND in the germline V gene (reference sequence). The CDR3 has 14 residues. The CDR3 DNA sequence: TGTGCCAGTAATCGAGGCGGAGCTAACTATGGCTACACCTTC. Protein product: CASNRGGANYGYTF.

CDR3 in amino acids: CATSTDSSNQPQHF. CDR3 coding DNA: TGTGCCACCAGTACCGACAGTAGCAATCAGCCCCAGCATTTT. V gene TRBV24-1 combines with J gene TRBJ1-5, with TRBD1 as a possible D gene (5 bases). This CDR3 region has 14 residues. The germline V gene encodes CDR1 KGHDR and CDR2 SFDVKD. V was cut by 6 bases and J by 0 bases, with 8 bases left in between.

The CDR3 DNA reads TGTGCCAGCAGTCCACGCAGGGGGCGAACTGGGGCCAACGTCCTGACTTTC. As protein: CASSPRRGRTGANVLTF. The chain links TRBV28 to TRBJ2-6, with 8 bases aligning to TRBD1. The trim removed 5 bases at V and 2 bases at J, leaving 8 bases unmatched. The CDR3 loop spans 17 amino acids. Germline CDR1 is MDHEN and CDR2 is SYDVKM.

This chain connects TRBV3-1 (or the pseudogene TRBV3-2) to TRBJ1-2; a weak D match, TRBD1 (6 bases). Trimming left V 1 base short and J 4 bases short, with 13 bases between. The CDR3 sequence is 15 residues long. The germline gives CDR1 LGHDT, CDR2 YNNKEL (reference sequence). The CDR3 DNA reads as TGTGCCAGCAGCCAAGTTATTGGGACACCCTATGGCTACACCTTC. It translates to CASSQVIGTPYGYTF.

The chain joins TRBV5-1 to TRBJ2-2; TRBD1 is a possible D gene (5 bases). This CDR3 is 16 amino acids long. CDR1 and CDR2 from the germline V gene are SGHRS and YFSETQ. Trimming removed 4 bases from V and 0 bases from J, with 13 bases in between. The CDR3 region is CASSDAGNANTGELFF. In nucleotides, the CDR3 is TGCGCCAGCAGCGACGCAGGGAATGCGAACACCGGGGAGCTGTTTTTT.

The chain recombines TRBV9 with TRBJ2-1; TRBD2 agrees at 9 bases. Unmatched junction bases numbered 11, after V lost 4 bases and J lost 6 bases. The germline V gene has CDR1 SGDLS and CDR2 YYNGEE. The CDR3 loop spans 16 amino acids. The CDR3: CASSPGPTSGFNEQFF. The CDR3 nucleotides read TGTGCCAGCAGCCCAGGCCCTACTAGCGGGTTCAATGAGCAGTTCTTC.

The CDR3 nucleotides are TGTGCGATAAGCGGGGGGGCCACAGATACGCAGTATTTT. Its protein product is CAISGGATDTQYF. This rearrangement joins TRBV19 to TRBJ2-3; 10 nucleotides match TRBD2. The CDR3 sequence is 13 residues long. CDR1 is LNHDA and CDR2 is SQIVND in the germline V gene (reference sequence).

V usage is TRBV7-2 and J usage is TRBJ2-5; no clear D. V was shortened by 5 bases and J by 5 bases, with 18 bases between the two germline ends. The CDR3 is 15 residues long. Germline V lookup: CDR1 SGHTA, CDR2 FQGNSA. In nucleotides, the CDR3 is TGTGCCAGCAGCCCTAGACCGGTTCAGACGGAGACCCAGTACTTC. Its translation: CASSPRPVQTETQYF. Supplemented by reference TRBV7-2 and TRBJ2-5, the full variable domain reads GAGVSQSPSNKVTEKGKDVELRCDPISGHTALYWYRQSLGQGLEFLIYFQGNSAPDKSGLPSDRFSAERTGGSVSTLTIQRTQQEDSAVYLCASSPRPVQTETQYFGPGTRLLVL.

This chain joins TRBV5-1 and TRBJ2-3, with 9 bases matching TRBD2. Germline V lookup: CDR1 SGHRS, CDR2 YFSETQ. This CDR3 spans 14 amino acids. J was trimmed by 5 bases and V by 2 bases; bases with no gene match: 3. The CDR3 coding sequence is TGCGCCAGCAGCTTCAGAGCGGGAGGAGATACGCAGTATTTT. Amino acid sequence: CASSFRAGGDTQYF.

This chain uses TRBV28 with TRBJ2-5, with D hard to call. The CDR3 loop spans 16 amino acids. V was shortened by 7 bases and J by 5 bases, with 23 bases between the two germline ends. Germline loops: CDR1 MDHEN, CDR2 SYDVKM. The CDR3 reads CASMVSVPPPQETQYF. For the CDR3, the DNA is TGTGCCAGCATGGTCTCGGTCCCCCCACCACAGGAGACCCAGTACTTC.

This rearrangement joins TRBV30 to TRBJ1-4; TRBD1 is a possible D gene (5 bases). This CDR3 region has 15 residues. Germline CDR1 GTSNPN, CDR2 SVGIG (reference sequence). Between the trimmed V and J ends, which lost 0 bases and 0 bases, there was a span of 8 bases. The CDR3 DNA follows: TGTGCCTGGAGTGTACGGGGGACAACTAATGAAAAACTGTTTTTT. It codes for CAWSVRGTTNEKLFF.

The chain couples TRBV4-3 to TRBJ1-6, with 9 bases identical to TRBD1. The germline V gene encodes CDR1 LGHNA and CDR2 YSLEER. This CDR3 region has 15 residues. With V trimmed by 5 bases and J by 6 bases, 5 bases remained unmatched. CDR3 in amino acids: CASSKGQGPNSPLHF. The CDR3 region has the DNA TGCGCCAGCAGCAAGGGACAGGGCCCTAATTCACCCCTCCACTTT.

The chain joins TRBV7-9 to TRBJ1-2, with D perhaps matching TRBD1 (6 bases). The CDR3 has 15 amino acids. The ends were cut back, 4 bases at V and 6 bases at J, with 18 bases in the middle. Germline lookup yields CDR1 SEHNR and CDR2 FQNEAQ (reference sequence). Here the CDR3 reads CASSSSDRVLDGYTF. The CDR3, as DNA: TGTGCCAGCAGCTCGTCGGACAGAGTCCTAGATGGCTACACCTTC. The full variable domain, with the rest looked up from reference TRBV7-9 and TRBJ1-2, is DTGVSQNPRHKITKRGQNVTFRCDPISEHNRLYWYRQTLGQGPEFLTYFQNEAQLEKSRLLSDRFSAERPKGSFSTLEIQRTEQGDSAMYLCASSSSDRVLDGYTFGSGTRLTVV.

V and J are TRBV5-6 and TRBJ1-2; 7 bases fit TRBD1. V lost 4 bases, J lost 0 bases, and 9 bases stayed unmatched. The CDR3 is made up of 16 amino acids. In germline, CDR1 is SGHDT, CDR2 YYEEEE. The CDR3 DNA follows: TGTGCCAGCAGCCGGATACAGGGGAAAGCTAACTATGGCTACACCTTC. Translated: CASSRIQGKANYGYTF.

This clone was recorded a few times. The chain employs TRBV18 and TRBJ1-5; unclear D gene. V lost 3 bases, J lost 0 bases, and 9 bases lay in between. The length of the CDR3 is 15 residues. CDR1 and CDR2 (germline): KGHSH, LQKENI. The CDR3 DNA follows: TGTGCCAGCTCACCCCGGGAGAATAGCAATCAGCCCCAGCATTTT. The encoded protein is CASSPRENSNQPQHF.

This clone was picked up one time. This rearrangement joins TRBV3-1 (or the pseudogene TRBV3-2) to TRBJ1-3; no clear D gene. The CDR3 is 15 amino acids. Germline loops: CDR1 LGHDT, CDR2 YNNKEL (reference sequence). V was shortened by 0 bases and J by 0 bases, with 6 bases between the two germline ends. CDR3 sequence: CASSQDLVSGNTIYF. CDR3 DNA sequence: TGTGCCAGCAGCCAAGACCTTGTCTCTGGAAACACCATATATTTT.

Details on this clone: Other DNA sequences in the sample encode the same CDR3. The chain couples TRBV5-1 to TRBJ1-5; D gene uncertain. Germline lookup yields CDR1 SGHRS and CDR2 YFSETQ. With 0 bases removed from V and 4 bases from J, the gap between germline ends came to 5 bases. The CDR3 length is 13 residues. CDR3 in amino acids: CASSLGANQPQHF. The CDR3 DNA sequence: TGCGCCAGCAGCTTGGGAGCAAATCAGCCCCAGCATTTT.

The chain joins TRBV6-5 to TRBJ2-7; the D is unclear. V was pared by 4 bases and J by 3 bases, with 10 bases between. Germline V gene data show CDR1 as MNHEY and CDR2 as SVGAGI. This CDR3 region has 13 residues. CDR3 coding DNA: TGTGCCAGCAGTTCCAAGCCAAGCTACGAGCAGTACTTC. Translation gives CASSSKPSYEQYF.

The chain couples TRBV6-2 or TRBV6-3 to TRBJ2-7; the match to TRBD2 covers 10 bases. The CDR3 is 14 residues long. Germline V gene sequence: CDR1 MNHEY, CDR2 SVGEGT. Trimming at V came to 4 bases and at J to 5 bases, leaving 5 bases not matched to a gene. The CDR3: CASSLASGSHEQYF. The CDR3, as DNA: TGTGCCAGCAGTTTGGCTAGCGGGAGTCACGAGCAGTACTTC.

The rearrangement joins TRBV18 to TRBJ1-5; perhaps TRBD1 as D (5 bases). Germline loops: CDR1 KGHSH, CDR2 LQKENI. The CDR3 sequence is 15 residues long. With 3 bases removed from V and 6 bases from J, the gap between germline ends came to 15 bases. CDR3 DNA sequence: TGTGCCAGCTCACCCGGACAAGGGGCTGGTCAGCCCCAGCATTTT. It encodes CASSPGQGAGQPQHF.

The V gene is TRBV7-2, the J gene TRBJ1-2, with a weak D call TRBD1 (6 bases). Germline CDR1 and CDR2: SGHTA and FQGNSA. V was clipped by 2 bases and J by 8 bases, with 15 bases between them. CDR3 length equals 14 residues. CDR3 loop: CASSLTTGGYGYTF. Here the CDR3 DNA reads TGTGCCAGCAGCTTAACAACGGGGGGCTACGGCTACACCTTC.

The chain recombines TRBV5-6 with TRBJ2-7, with a tentative D call TRBD1 (6 bases). Germline V CDR1 and CDR2: SGHDT, YYEEEE. V lost 3 bases and J 4 bases, leaving 14 bases between the germline ends. This CDR3 is 14 amino acids long. CDR3 sequence (DNA): TGTGCCAGCAGCTCGATGAAGGGGGTATACGAGCAGTACTTC. This codes for CASSSMKGVYEQYF.